These 8 T cell receptor beta chains were sequenced from one sample in a study of blood T cell repertoires in COVID-19. Measured with immunoSEQ multiplex PCR; TCRdb has only the in-frame clones, and not every one. The table shows around 88,000 clones, with over 70% occurring only once. The sample consisted of peripheral blood. The receptors were sampled from a woman older than 75 with acute or convalescent COVID-19.

The rearrangement uses TRBV6-2 or TRBV6-3 and TRBJ2-1; TRBD2 might be the D (6 bases). The length of the CDR3 is 16 residues. The V gene's germline CDR1 is MNHEY and CDR2 SVGEGT. V was trimmed by 7 bases and J by 2 bases, leaving 18 bases between them. CDR3 nucleotide sequence: TGTGCCAGCACTTATCTTGGAACTAGCCCCTACAATGAGCAGTTCTTC. Amino acids: CASTYLGTSPYNEQFF.

This chain uses TRBV5-4 with TRBJ2-3; D is ambiguous. CDR1 and CDR2 from the germline V gene are SGHNT and YYREEE (reference sequence). V was shortened by 4 bases and J by 0 bases, with 12 bases between the two germline ends. The length of the CDR3 is 15 residues. CDR3 loop: CASSPVSSSTDTQYF. The CDR3 bases are TGTGCCAGCAGCCCCGTAAGCTCCAGCACAGATACGCAGTATTTT.

This sequence joins TRBV7-2 and TRBJ1-2, with D possibly being TRBD1 (5 bases). This CDR3 region has 15 residues. The germline V and J ends were trimmed by 0 bases and 3 bases, with 11 bases remaining between them. Per germline, CDR1 SGHTA and CDR2 FQGNSA. DNA of the CDR3: TGTGCCAGCAGCTTAGCGGGGGGTGGGGACTATGGCTACACCTTC. It encodes CASSLAGGGDYGYTF.

The chain joins TRBV28 to TRBJ2-5; 10 positions agree with TRBD1. The CDR3 loop spans 16 amino acids. CDR1 MDHEN and CDR2 SYDVKM come from the germline V gene. J was trimmed by 6 bases and V by 5 bases; bases with no gene match: 12. The CDR3 is CASSTPGGQGSKTQYF. The CDR3 nucleotides are TGTGCCAGCAGTACCCCAGGGGGACAGGGGTCAAAGACCCAGTACTTC.

CDR3 DNA: TGTGCCAGTAGTAGAGGTAGCTTAGGGGAAGAGACCCAGTACTTC. It specifies CASSRGSLGEETQYF. The chain recombines TRBV19 with TRBJ2-5; possible D gene TRBD1, 5 bases. CDR1 LNHDA and CDR2 SQIVND come from the germline V gene (reference sequence). The CDR3 is 15 amino acids. The germline V and J ends were trimmed by 4 bases and 3 bases, with 15 bases remaining between them.

The chain joins TRBV5-4 to TRBJ2-4; the match to TRBD1 covers 8 bases. V lost 2 bases and J lost 11; bases outside the gene matches: 6. CDR3 size: 13 residues. Germline CDR1 and CDR2: SGHNT and YYREEE (reference sequence). CDR3 nucleotides: TGTGCCAGCAGCTTCGGGACAGGTACGGTTCAGTACTTC. Protein product: CASSFGTGTVQYF.

The rearrangement links TRBV5-4 to TRBJ2-3; TRBD2 matches at 13 bases. The J segment lost 2 bases and the V segment lost 4 bases, leaving 4 bases of the junction unmatched. The CDR3 consists of 16 residues. Per the germline V gene, CDR1 is SGHNT and CDR2 is YYREEE (reference sequence). CDR3 nucleotides: TGTGCCAGCAGCGTGACTAGCGGGGGGCCCACAGATACGCAGTATTTT. Its translation: CASSVTSGGPTDTQYF. Drawing the rest from reference TRBV5-4 and TRBJ2-3, the complete variable domain is ETGVTQSPTHLIKTRGQQVTLRCSSQSGHNTVSWYQQALGQGPQFIFQYYREEENGRGNFPPRFSGLQFPNYSSELNVNALELDDSALYLCASSVTSGGPTDTQYFGPGTRLTVL.

This clone was detected only a few times. The rearrangement uses TRBV5-8 and TRBJ2-4; TRBD2 aligns across 12 bases. Per germline, CDR1 SGHTS and CDR2 YDEGEE. The CDR3 covers 18 residues. V was pared by 6 bases and J by 7 bases, with 17 bases of the junction left unmatched. The CDR3 loop reads CASIRSGASGGARNIQYF. The CDR3 DNA follows: TGTGCCAGCATCCGATCCGGGGCTAGCGGGGGGGCCCGGAACATTCAGTACTTC. The variable domain in full, with the rest retrieved from reference TRBV5-8 and TRBJ2-4, is EAGVTQSPTHLIKTRGQQATLRCSPISGHTSVYWYQQALGLGLQFLLWYDEGEERNRGNFPPRFSGRQFPNYSSELNVNALELEDSALYLCASIRSGASGGARNIQYFGAGTRLSVL.